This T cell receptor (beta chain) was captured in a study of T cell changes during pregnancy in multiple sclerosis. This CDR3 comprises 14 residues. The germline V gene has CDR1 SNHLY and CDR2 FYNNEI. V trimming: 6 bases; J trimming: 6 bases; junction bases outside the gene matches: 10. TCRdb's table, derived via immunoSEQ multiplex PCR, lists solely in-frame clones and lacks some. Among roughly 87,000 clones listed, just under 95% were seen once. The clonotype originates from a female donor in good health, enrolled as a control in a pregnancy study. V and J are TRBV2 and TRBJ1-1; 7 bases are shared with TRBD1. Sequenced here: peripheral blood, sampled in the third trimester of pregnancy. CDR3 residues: CASSVAGGIAEAFF. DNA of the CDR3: TGTGCCAGCAGCGTGGCAGGGGGAATTGCTGAAGCTTTCTTT.